This T cell receptor beta chain was recovered during a study of early T cells in non-severe SARS-CoV-2 infection. Study context: With bulk RNA from unsorted whole blood as input, sequencing yielded unpaired chains.

Trimming cost V 4 bases and J 5 bases, with 10 bases left between them. This CDR3 comprises 14 residues. Germline loops: CDR1 SGHDT, CDR2 YYEEEE. Each single cDNA molecule received a unique molecular identifier. TCRdb ran MiXCR on the 5' RACE reads and lists one entry per CDR3 protein. The sample contains about 24,000 distinct CDR3 sequences, 3% to 4.5% of which appear only once. Points from the study as a whole: Private and CD4 specificities were missed by VDJdb matching, skewed to anti-spike CD8.

Of note for this clonotype: Its matching antigen is unknown.

This chain links TRBV5-6 with TRBJ1-6; D may be TRBD1 (6 bases). Sequencing used whole blood. This TCR was recovered from an adult who was a healthcare worker with PCR-confirmed SARS-CoV-2 infection or an uninfected control (not recorded which). The CDR3: CASSGTYDNSPLHF. DNA of the CDR3: TGTGCCAGCAGCGGGACATACGATAATTCACCCCTCCACTTT.